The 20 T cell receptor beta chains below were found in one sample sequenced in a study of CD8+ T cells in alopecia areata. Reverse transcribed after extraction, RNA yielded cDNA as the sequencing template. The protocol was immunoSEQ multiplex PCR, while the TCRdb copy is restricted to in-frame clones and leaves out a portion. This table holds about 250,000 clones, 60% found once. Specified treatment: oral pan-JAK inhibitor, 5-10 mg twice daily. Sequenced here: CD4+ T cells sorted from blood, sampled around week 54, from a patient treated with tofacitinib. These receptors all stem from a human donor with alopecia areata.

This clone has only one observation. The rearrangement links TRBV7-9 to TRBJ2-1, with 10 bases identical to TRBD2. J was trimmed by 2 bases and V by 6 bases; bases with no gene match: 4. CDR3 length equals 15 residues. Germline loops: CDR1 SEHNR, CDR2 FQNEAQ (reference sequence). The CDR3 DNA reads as TGTGCCAGCAGTCCTAGCGGGGGAGCCTACAATGAGCAGTTCTTC. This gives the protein CASSPSGGAYNEQFF.

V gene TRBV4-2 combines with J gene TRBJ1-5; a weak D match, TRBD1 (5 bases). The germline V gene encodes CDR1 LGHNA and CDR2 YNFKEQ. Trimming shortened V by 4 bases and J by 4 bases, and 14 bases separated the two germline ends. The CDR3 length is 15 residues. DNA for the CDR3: TGTGCCAGCAGCCTAACGGGGCAAAGAAATCAGCCCCAGCATTTT. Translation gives CASSLTGQRNQPQHF.

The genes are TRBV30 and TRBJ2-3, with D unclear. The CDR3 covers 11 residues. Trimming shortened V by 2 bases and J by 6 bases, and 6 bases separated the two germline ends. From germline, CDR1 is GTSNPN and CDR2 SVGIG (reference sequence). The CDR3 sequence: CAWSNADTQYF. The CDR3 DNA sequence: TGTGCCTGGAGTAACGCGGATACGCAGTATTTT.

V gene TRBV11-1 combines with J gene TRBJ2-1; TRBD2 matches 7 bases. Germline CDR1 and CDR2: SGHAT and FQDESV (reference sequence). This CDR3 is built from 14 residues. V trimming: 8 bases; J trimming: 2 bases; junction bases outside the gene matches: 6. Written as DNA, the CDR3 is TGTGCCAGCTCAGCGGGACTCACCTACAATGAGCAGTTCTTC. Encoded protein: CASSAGLTYNEQFF. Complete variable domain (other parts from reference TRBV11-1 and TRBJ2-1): EAEVAQSPRYKITEKSQAVAFWCDPISGHATLYWYRQILGQGPELLVQFQDESVVDDSQLPKDRFSAERLKGVDSTLKIQPAELGDSAMYLCASSAGLTYNEQFFGPGTRLTVL.

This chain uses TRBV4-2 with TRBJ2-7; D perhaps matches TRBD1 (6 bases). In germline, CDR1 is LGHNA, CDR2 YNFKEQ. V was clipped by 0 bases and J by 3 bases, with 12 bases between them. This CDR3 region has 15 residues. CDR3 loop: CASSQELRQDYEQYF. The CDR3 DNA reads TGTGCCAGCAGCCAAGAGTTGAGACAGGACTACGAGCAGTACTTC.

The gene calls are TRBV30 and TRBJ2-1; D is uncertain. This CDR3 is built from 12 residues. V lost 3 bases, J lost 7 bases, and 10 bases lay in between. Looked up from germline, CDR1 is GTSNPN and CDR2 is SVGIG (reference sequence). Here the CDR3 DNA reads TGTGCCTGGAGCGCTCTCGGGAATGAGCAGTTCTTC. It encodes CAWSALGNEQFF.

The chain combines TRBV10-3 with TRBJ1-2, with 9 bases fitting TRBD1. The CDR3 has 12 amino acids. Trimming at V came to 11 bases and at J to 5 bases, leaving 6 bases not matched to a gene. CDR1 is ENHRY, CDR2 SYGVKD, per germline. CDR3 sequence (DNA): TGTGCCTCCTCGGGACAGGGTTATGGCTACACCTTC. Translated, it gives CASSGQGYGYTF.

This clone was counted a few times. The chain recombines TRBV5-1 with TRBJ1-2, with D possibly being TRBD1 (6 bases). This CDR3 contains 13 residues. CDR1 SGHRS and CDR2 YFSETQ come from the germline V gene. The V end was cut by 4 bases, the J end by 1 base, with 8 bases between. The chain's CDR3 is CASSMGHNYGYTF. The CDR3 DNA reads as TGCGCCAGCAGCATGGGACATAACTATGGCTACACCTTC.

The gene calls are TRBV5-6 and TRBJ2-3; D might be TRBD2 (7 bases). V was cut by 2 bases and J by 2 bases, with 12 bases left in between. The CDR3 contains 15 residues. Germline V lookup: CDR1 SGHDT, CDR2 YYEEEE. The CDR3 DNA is TGTGCCAGCAGCTTCCGGGGGGCGAACACAGATACGCAGTATTTT. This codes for CASSFRGANTDTQYF.

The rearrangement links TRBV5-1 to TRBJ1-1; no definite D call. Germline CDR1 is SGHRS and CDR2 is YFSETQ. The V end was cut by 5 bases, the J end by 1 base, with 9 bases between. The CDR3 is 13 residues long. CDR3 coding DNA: TGCGCCAGCAGTATGAGAGAGAACACTGAAGCTTTCTTT. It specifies CASSMRENTEAFF.

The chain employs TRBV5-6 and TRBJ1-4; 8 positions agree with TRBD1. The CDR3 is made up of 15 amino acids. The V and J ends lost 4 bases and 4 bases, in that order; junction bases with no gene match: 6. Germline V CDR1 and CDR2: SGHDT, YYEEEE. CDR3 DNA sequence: TGTGCCAGCAGCGGAGGACAGGGACTTAATGAAAAACTGTTTTTT. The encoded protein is CASSGGQGLNEKLFF.

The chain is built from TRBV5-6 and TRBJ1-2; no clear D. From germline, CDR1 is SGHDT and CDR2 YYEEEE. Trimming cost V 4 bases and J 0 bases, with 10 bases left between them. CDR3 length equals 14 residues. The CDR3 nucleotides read TGTGCCAGCAGCCCGGGAGGGACTAACTATGGCTACACCTTC. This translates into CASSPGGTNYGYTF.

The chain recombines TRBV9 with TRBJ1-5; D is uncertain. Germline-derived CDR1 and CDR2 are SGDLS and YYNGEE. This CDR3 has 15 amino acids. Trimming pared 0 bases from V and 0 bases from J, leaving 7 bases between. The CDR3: CASSVAGYSNQPQHF. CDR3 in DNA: TGTGCCAGCAGCGTAGCAGGTTATAGCAATCAGCCCCAGCATTTT.

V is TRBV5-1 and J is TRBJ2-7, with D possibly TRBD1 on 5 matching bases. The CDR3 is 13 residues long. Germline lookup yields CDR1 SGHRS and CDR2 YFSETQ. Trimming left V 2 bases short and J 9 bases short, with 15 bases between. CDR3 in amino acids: CASSFEGVSGQYF. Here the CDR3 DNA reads TGCGCCAGCAGCTTTGAAGGGGTATCTGGGCAGTACTTC.

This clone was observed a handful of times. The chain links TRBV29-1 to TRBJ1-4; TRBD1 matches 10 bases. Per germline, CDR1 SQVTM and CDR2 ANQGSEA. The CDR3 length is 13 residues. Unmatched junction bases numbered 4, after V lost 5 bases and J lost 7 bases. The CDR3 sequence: CSVSRDRGEKLFF. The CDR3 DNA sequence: TGCAGCGTTTCCCGGGACAGGGGTGAAAAACTGTTTTTT.

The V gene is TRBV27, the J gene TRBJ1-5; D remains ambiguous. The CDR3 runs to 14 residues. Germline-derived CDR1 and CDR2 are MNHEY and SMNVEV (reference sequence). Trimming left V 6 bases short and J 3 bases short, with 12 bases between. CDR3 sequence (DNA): TGTGCCAGCAGATCATCAGCGAACAATCAGCCCCAGCATTTT. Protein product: CASRSSANNQPQHF.

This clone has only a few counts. CDR3 in amino acids: CASSYGQGTYEQYF. The CDR3 coding sequence is TGTGCCAGCAGTTATGGACAGGGAACTTACGAGCAGTACTTC. The chain links TRBV6-6 to TRBJ2-7; 8 nucleotides match TRBD1. Looked up from germline, CDR1 is MNHNY and CDR2 is SVGAGI (reference sequence). After removal of 3 bases from V and 4 bases from J, the junction contained 5 bases not matched to a gene. The CDR3 loop spans 14 amino acids.

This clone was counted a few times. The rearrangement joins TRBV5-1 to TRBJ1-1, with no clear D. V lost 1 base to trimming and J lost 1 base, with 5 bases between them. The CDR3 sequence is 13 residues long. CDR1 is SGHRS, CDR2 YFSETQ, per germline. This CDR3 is CASSLLGNTEAFF. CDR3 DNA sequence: TGCGCCAGCAGCTTGTTGGGGAACACTGAAGCTTTCTTT.

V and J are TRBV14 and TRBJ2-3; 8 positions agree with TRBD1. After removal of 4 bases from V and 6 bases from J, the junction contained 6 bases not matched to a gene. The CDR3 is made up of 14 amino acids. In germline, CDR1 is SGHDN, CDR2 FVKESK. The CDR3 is CASSPGTGRDTQYF. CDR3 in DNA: TGTGCCAGCAGCCCCGGGACAGGCCGGGATACGCAGTATTTT.

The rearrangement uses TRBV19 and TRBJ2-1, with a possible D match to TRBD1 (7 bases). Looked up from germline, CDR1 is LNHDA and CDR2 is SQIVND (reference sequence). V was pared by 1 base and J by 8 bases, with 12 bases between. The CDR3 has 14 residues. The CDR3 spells CASSIVRGAHEQFF. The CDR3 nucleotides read TGTGCCAGTAGTATAGTCAGGGGGGCACATGAGCAGTTCTTC.